These T cell receptor beta chains were read from a single sample in a study of T-cell memory formation after mild COVID-19. MiXCR, applied by TCRdb to the 5' RACE reads, yields one record per CDR3 protein. The sample consists of just over 350,000 distinct CDR3 sequences, roughly 14% of them appearing once. Source material: PBMCs or a T cell subset sorted from them (not recorded which). The origin of the receptors is a man between 18 and 35 years old who had mild COVID-19 (a few samples of this study predate the infection). Cell type and time point are not known. CDR3s include the opening cysteine and the closing phenylalanine or tryptophan. A D gene is named only where the DNA matches it firmly.

D gene: NA
J gene: TRBJ2-1
V gene: TRBV4-1
CDR3 protein: CASSQGDTGLVNLINEQFF

D gene: NA
J gene: TRBJ2-3
V gene: TRBV12-5
CDR3 protein: CASGLGVAADTQYF

D gene: NA
J gene: TRBJ2-3
V gene: TRBV4-3
CDR3 protein: CASSQDVGDTQYF

D gene: NA
J gene: TRBJ1-2
V gene: TRBV20-1
CDR3 protein: CSAAEGRVFSYTF

D gene: TRBD1
J gene: TRBJ1-2
V gene: TRBV20-1
CDR3 protein: CSARAANRGNGDYGYTF

D gene: NA
J gene: TRBJ1-1
V gene: TRBV7-2
CDR3 protein: CASSPSGVNTEAFF

D gene: NA
J gene: TRBJ1-2
V gene: TRBV4-1
CDR3 protein: CASSHEFQRSGGYTF

D gene: NA
J gene: TRBJ1-1
V gene: TRBV5-1
CDR3 protein: CASSLLSPGRNTEAFF

D gene: TRBD1
J gene: TRBJ2-1
V gene: TRBV5-1
CDR3 protein: CAITTLIRQGGNNEQFF

D gene: NA
J gene: TRBJ2-7
V gene: TRBV15
CDR3 protein: CATSSRSGQGHEQYF

D gene: NA
J gene: TRBJ1-4
V gene: TRBV4-1
CDR3 protein: CASSQVGRGTNEKLFF

D gene: NA
J gene: TRBJ2-7
V gene: TRBV5-1
CDR3 protein: CASSYTNPAYEQYF

D gene: NA
J gene: TRBJ1-1
V gene: TRBV5-1
CDR3 protein: CASSWSLDAEAFF

D gene: NA
J gene: TRBJ1-3
V gene: TRBV12-3/TRBV12-4
CDR3 protein: CASSPRTRNTIYF

D gene: NA
J gene: TRBJ2-2
V gene: TRBV7-3
CDR3 protein: CASRLENTGELFF

D gene: NA
J gene: TRBJ1-4
V gene: TRBV4-1
CDR3 protein: CASSQVVNEKLFF

D gene: NA
J gene: TRBJ2-7
V gene: TRBV19
CDR3 protein: CASSKMTGTRDHEQYF

D gene: TRBD1
J gene: TRBJ1-2
V gene: TRBV5-4
CDR3 protein: CASSPDRVWYGYTF

D gene: NA
J gene: TRBJ1-2
V gene: TRBV27
CDR3 protein: CASSLLGVGNYGYTF

D gene: NA
J gene: TRBJ2-3
V gene: TRBV4-3
CDR3 protein: CASSPQKGGGLGTDTQYF

D gene: NA
J gene: TRBJ2-3
V gene: TRBV4-1
CDR3 protein: CASSQETRREDTQYF

D gene: NA
J gene: TRBJ2-1
V gene: TRBV18
CDR3 protein: CASSPPGDYNEQFF

D gene: TRBD1
J gene: TRBJ1-1
V gene: TRBV12-3/TRBV12-4
CDR3 protein: CASRSGTVTEAFF

D gene: NA
J gene: TRBJ2-5
V gene: TRBV13
CDR3 protein: CASSLAETPLQETQYF